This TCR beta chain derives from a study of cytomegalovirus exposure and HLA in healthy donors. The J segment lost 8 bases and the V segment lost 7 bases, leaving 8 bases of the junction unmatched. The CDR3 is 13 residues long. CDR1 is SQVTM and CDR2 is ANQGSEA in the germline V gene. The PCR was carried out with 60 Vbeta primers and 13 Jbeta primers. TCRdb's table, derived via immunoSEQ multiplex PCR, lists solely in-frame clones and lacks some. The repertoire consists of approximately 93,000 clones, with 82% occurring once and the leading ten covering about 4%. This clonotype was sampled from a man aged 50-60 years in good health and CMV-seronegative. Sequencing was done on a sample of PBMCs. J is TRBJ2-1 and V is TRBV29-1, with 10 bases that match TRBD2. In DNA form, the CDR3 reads TGCAGCGGGACTAGCGGAGGGGGAGATGAGCAGTTCTTC. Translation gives CSGTSGGGDEQFF.